These T cell receptor beta chains were read from a single sample in a study of blood T cells in healthy people across ages. TCRdb itself ran the 5' RACE reads through MiXCR, one entry per CDR3 protein. The sample records roughly 930,000 distinct CDR3 sequences, around 48% being singletons. Material: blood. The source of these receptors is a man aged 25 to 40 in good health. CDR3s include the opening cysteine and the closing phenylalanine or tryptophan. The D gene is left open where the match is weak. Not every row has a clone size; where given, it reads once, few, many or a size class.

- TRBJ2-1 - TRBV6-5 TGTGCCAGCACGGACTTCGCGGGGGAGCAGTTCTTC CASTDFAGEQFF
few TRBJ2-7 TRBD1 TRBV4-2 TGTGCCAGCAGCCAAGATGAGGGGACAGGGATCATCTCCTACGAGCAGTACTTC CASSQDEGTGIISYEQYF
- TRBJ1-3 - TRBV7-2 TGTGCCAGCAGCTTCGCGGGAATTGGAAACACCATATATTTT CASSFAGIGNTIYF
- TRBJ1-2 TRBD1 TRBV4-1 TGCGCCAGCAGCCTCTTAGGGGGCCTCCGGGGGAACTATGGCTACACCTTC CASSLLGGLRGNYGYTF
few TRBJ1-1 TRBD1 TRBV4-1 TGCGCCAGCAGCCAGGGAGGGGGCAGGAACACTGAAGCTTTCTTT CASSQGGGRNTEAFF
- TRBJ2-1 - TRBV20-1 TGCAGTGCAGCCCGGGGGGCTAGCGTATACAATGAGCAGTTCTTC CSAARGASVYNEQFF
many TRBJ2-1 TRBD2 TRBV12-3/TRBV12-4 TGTGCCAGCAGTGCTAGCGGGGGGGACTACAATGAGCAGTTCTTC CASSASGGDYNEQFF
few TRBJ2-7 - TRBV27 TGTGCCAGCAGTTTAGGACAGACGTCCTACGAGCAGTACTTC CASSLGQTSYEQYF
- TRBJ2-3 - TRBV5-1 TGCGCCAGCAGTGAGGGGGAATCCGGCACAGATACGCAGTATTTT CASSEGESGTDTQYF
once TRBJ2-7 - TRBV6-2/TRBV6-3 TGTGCCAGCAGTTACTCGTTGCAGGGAGTTTACGAGCAGTACTTC CASSYSLQGVYEQYF
- TRBJ2-5 - TRBV29-1 TGCAGCGTTGACGGAGGGAACCAGGAGACCCAGTACTTC CSVDGGNQETQYF
few TRBJ2-3 - TRBV29-1 TGCAGCGTTGAACTGGGGTACACAGATACGCAGTATTTT CSVELGYTDTQYF
- TRBJ2-1 TRBD2 TRBV5-1 TGCGCCAGCAGCAGACTAGCGGCTGGAAACTACAATGAGCAGTTCTTC CASSRLAAGNYNEQFF
once TRBJ1-1 TRBD1 TRBV7-2 TGTGCCAGCAGCCGAGGAGGGACAGGGGGGAATGAAGCTTTCTTT CASSRGGTGGNEAFF
- TRBJ1-5 TRBD1 TRBV6-5 TGTGCCACCACAGGGGGAAACAATCAGCCCCAGCATTTT CATTGGNNQPQHF
- TRBJ2-1 TRBD1 TRBV2 TGTGCCAGCAGTGTCCCAGACAGGGGGCAAGTCGATGAGCAGTTCTTC CASSVPDRGQVDEQFF
few TRBJ2-7 - TRBV4-3 TGCGCCAGCAGCCAAGAGGGACGCAGGGCAGGGAAAGCCTACGAGCAGTACTTC CASSQEGRRAGKAYEQYF
many TRBJ1-5 - TRBV5-1 TGCGCCAGCAGCTTGGTGGCAGCCGCCCATCAGCCCCAGCATTTT CASSLVAAAHQPQHF
few TRBJ2-7 - TRBV4-3 TGCGCCAGCAGCCAAGATACAGTGGCCTACGAGCAGTACTTC CASSQDTVAYEQYF
many TRBJ2-4 - TRBV18 TGTGCCAGCTCACGCATGGACGGAGAGCAGTACTTC CASSRMDGEQYF
- TRBJ2-7 - TRBV7-9 TGTGCCAGCAGCCTCGAGTTTAGGGGTAATTACGAGCAGTACTTC CASSLEFRGNYEQYF
few TRBJ1-1 - TRBV2 TGTGCCAGCTTTCCGGGGTTCTCTGAAGCTTTCTTT CASFPGFSEAFF
- TRBJ1-3 TRBD1 TRBV7-2 TGTGCCAGCAGCCCGGGGGACAGTCGGGATGGAAACACCATATATTTT CASSPGDSRDGNTIYF
few TRBJ2-1 - TRBV12-3/TRBV12-4 TGTGCCAGCAGTGGAGTGGGTAAAGGTGAGCAGTTCTTC CASSGVGKGEQFF
- TRBJ2-1 - TRBV20-1 TGCAGTGCTTGGGACGCCCACCACTCTACCTACAATGAGCAGTTCTTC CSAWDAHHSTYNEQFF
few TRBJ1-6 - TRBV7-2 TGTGCCAGCAGCTACGGGGCGGGTAGGGATAATTCACCCCTCCACTTT CASSYGAGRDNSPLHF
few TRBJ1-1 TRBD1 TRBV7-6 TGTGCCAGCAGCGGTTACGGACAGGCTGAAGCTTTCTTT CASSGYGQAEAFF
- TRBJ2-1 TRBD2 TRBV4-2 TGTGCCACCTTCAACCGGACTAGCGGGAGGGACAATGAGCAGTTCTTC CATFNRTSGRDNEQFF
- TRBJ1-1 - TRBV20-1 TGCAGTGCTGAAAGAGATAGCGCGACTTTCTTT CSAERDSATFF
few TRBJ2-4 - TRBV12-3/TRBV12-4 TGTGCCAGCAGGTTATCAGGGTTGGCCAAAAACATTCAGTACTTC CASRLSGLAKNIQYF
- TRBJ1-5 - TRBV6-1 TGTGCCAGCACAAGTCAGGGTGGAAATCAGCCCCAGCATTTT CASTSQGGNQPQHF
- TRBJ1-2 - TRBV30 TGTGCCTGGAGTGTAGAAGGGTCTGGCTACACCTTC CAWSVEGSGYTF
- TRBJ2-3 TRBD2 TRBV4-3 TGCGCCAGCAGCCAAGACGTAGCGGGGGCCCTTAGCACAGATACGCAGTATTTT CASSQDVAGALSTDTQYF
- TRBJ2-1 TRBD2 TRBV5-1 TGCGCCAGCAGCGCAACTAGCGGGGGGGGGAGCTCCTACAATGAGCAGTTCTTC CASSATSGGGSSYNEQFF
- TRBJ2-1 - TRBV5-1 TGCGCCAGCAGGCCCGTTCCCGATAGCTCCTGCAATGAGCAGTTCTTC CASRPVPDSSCNEQFF
- TRBJ1-5 - TRBV6-1 TGTGCCAGCGATACTGGGACGGTTATCAATCAGCCCCAGCATTTT CASDTGTVINQPQHF
few TRBJ2-5 TRBD1 TRBV28 TGTGCCAGCAGTCTCTCTACGACAGGGGTTAGAGAGACCCAGTACTTC CASSLSTTGVRETQYF
once TRBJ1-2 - TRBV4-2 TGTGCCAGCAGCCAAGATGGCACCCCAGGGGACTATGGCTACACCTTC CASSQDGTPGDYGYTF
- TRBJ2-5 - TRBV4-2 TGTGCCAGCAGCCTCCAGTCGGGGGGCTCAGAGACCCAGTACTTC CASSLQSGGSETQYF
- TRBJ2-7 - TRBV9 TGTGCCAGCAGCGTTGAGGGGCCGCCCTACGAGCAGTACTTC CASSVEGPPYEQYF
few TRBJ2-1 - TRBV7-2 TGTGCCAGCATGCAGAAGCGGACCTACAATGAGCAGTTCTTC CASMQKRTYNEQFF
few TRBJ2-7 TRBD1 TRBV5-4 TGTGCCAGCAGCTTATCATCGACAGGGGTTCGGCCTCCAACTCAGTACTTC CASSLSSTGVRPPTQYF
- TRBJ2-1 TRBD2 TRBV12-3/TRBV12-4 TGTGCCAGCAGCCCCGGACTAGCGCGGGATGAGCAGTTCTTC CASSPGLARDEQFF
few TRBJ1-5 - TRBV20-1 TGCAGTGCTAGCGCCGGGACGGTACCTCAGCCCCAGCATTTT CSASAGTVPQPQHF
- TRBJ2-5 - TRBV7-8 TGTGCCAGCAGCTTAATTCGCCCCCGGACACAAGAGACCCAGTACTTC CASSLIRPRTQETQYF
- TRBJ1-1 - TRBV10-3 TGTGCCATCAGTGAGCGGGAGGGCACTGAAGCTTTCTTT CAISEREGTEAFF
- TRBJ2-1 - TRBV7-9 TGTGCCAGCAGCTTAGTTGGAGGGTACTCCGGCAATGAGCAGTTCTTC CASSLVGGYSGNEQFF
few TRBJ2-7 - TRBV4-2 TGTGCCAGCAGCCAAGATGATCTTTCCTACGAGCAGTACTTC CASSQDDLSYEQYF